This TCR beta chain was documented in a study of immune evolution from preneoplasia to lung adenocarcinoma. Clones were sequenced by immunoSEQ multiplex PCR, and TCRdb holds only the in-frame ones, with some missing. The sample has some 3,600 clones; 70% to 85% are singletons. V lost 6 bases and J lost 6; bases outside the gene matches: 6. The CDR3 runs to 13 residues. Germline V gene sequence: CDR1 LNHNV, CDR2 YYDKDF (reference sequence). Sequences were obtained from FFPE adjacent normal lung tissue. This receptor was identified in a person aged 70 to 85 with lung adenocarcinoma. The chain is built from TRBV15 and TRBJ1-1; 8 bases are shared with TRBD1. This chain's CDR3 is CATRRQGSAEAFF. The CDR3 region has the DNA TGTGCCACCAGAAGACAGGGGAGCGCTGAAGCTTTCTTT.